This TCR beta chain was sequenced in a study of Graves' ophthalmopathy and Graves' hyperthyroidism. Researchers took RNA transcripts and amplified TCR beta CDR3 regions from them. The first round was an RT-PCR with HTBI primers, and the second round was a multiplex PCR. In TCRdb, the multiplex PCR reads were re-called with MiXCR into one record per CDR3 protein. The table lists a few hundred thousand distinct CDR3 sequences, approximately 21% of them singletons. This CDR3 contains 13 residues. V shed 9 bases, J shed 3 bases, and the junction held 8 bases outside the gene matches. The rearrangement links TRBV12-3 or TRBV12-4 to TRBJ2-7; 7 bases match TRBD2. Source material: peripheral blood. The TCR comes from a woman under 30 with stable Graves' hyperthyroidism. The CDR3 coding sequence is TGTGCCAGTATGGGGGGGACCCTCTACGAGCAGTACTTC. It codes for CASMGGTLYEQYF.